The 6 T cell receptor beta chains presented below share a single source sample, sequenced in a study of spatial heterogeneity in lung cancer. Time point denoted: blood at routine non-recurrence follow-up after resection. Each CDR3 protein gets one entry after TCRdb re-called the 5' RACE reads with MiXCR. The data contain 25,000 to 35,000 distinct CDR3 sequences, more than 9% of them seen just once; the ten biggest clones take up 28%. The sequencing used PBMCs, collected at follow-up. All receptors come from a female donor with early-stage non-small cell lung cancer.

This clonotype was seen many times. The genes are TRBV7-8 and TRBJ2-2; D is ambiguous. The V gene lost 2 bases and the J gene lost 4 bases, with 5 bases spanning the gap. The germline V gene has CDR1 SGHVS and CDR2 FQNEAQ. The CDR3 consists of 13 residues. The CDR3 DNA is TGTGCCAGCAGCTTAATCTCCACCGGGGAGCTGTTTTTT. Translated, it gives CASSLISTGELFF.

Many counts were recorded for this clonotype. The chain joins TRBV10-2 to TRBJ2-1; 7 bases align to TRBD2. In germline, CDR1 is WSHSY, CDR2 SAAADI. With V trimmed by 4 bases and J by 9 bases, 15 bases remained unmatched. This CDR3 is 16 amino acids long. The CDR3 loop reads CASSAVTGTTMGEQFF. CDR3 coding DNA: TGCGCCAGCAGTGCCGTAACCGGGACTACAATGGGTGAGCAGTTCTTC.

This clonotype was detected many times. V is TRBV7-2 and J is TRBJ2-7; D unresolved. This CDR3 has 17 residues. V was cut by 5 bases and J by 2 bases, with 22 bases left in between. The germline CDR1 and CDR2 sequences are SGHTA and FQGNSA. CDR3 region: CASSIHPFESGAYEQYF. DNA of the CDR3: TGTGCCAGCAGCATCCATCCCTTTGAGTCAGGAGCCTACGAGCAGTACTTC.

This clonotype was detected a few times. This chain uses TRBV7-2 with TRBJ2-7; 7 nucleotides agree with TRBD2. V lost 1 base, J lost 4 bases, and 10 bases stayed unmatched. There are 16 residues in the CDR3. CDR1 and CDR2 from the germline V gene are SGHTA and FQGNSA. The DNA of the CDR3 is TGTGCCAGCAGCTTAGTCGGCCTAGCGGCCAATTACGAGCAGTACTTC. Its translation is CASSLVGLAANYEQYF.

This sequence joins TRBV5-1 and TRBJ2-1, with 8 nucleotides matching TRBD1. With V trimmed by 6 bases and J by 2 bases, 7 bases remained unmatched. The V gene's germline CDR1 is SGHRS and CDR2 YFSETQ. The CDR3 contains 15 residues. CDR3 nucleotide sequence: TGCGCCAGCACCTCGACAGGGGACCCCTACAATGAGCAGTTCTTC. This translates into CASTSTGDPYNEQFF.

This clonotype was recorded at least ten times. The V gene is TRBV19, the J gene TRBJ1-4; tentative D call: TRBD1 (6 bases). The CDR3 has 15 amino acids. CDR1 LNHDA and CDR2 SQIVND come from the germline V gene (reference sequence). V lost 4 bases to trimming and J lost 1 base, with 10 bases between them. CDR3 residues: CASSNQQGTNEKLFF. CDR3 in DNA: TGTGCCAGTAGTAACCAACAGGGAACTAATGAAAAACTGTTTTTT.